Below, 3 T cell receptor beta chains from the same sample are listed, as sequenced in a study of T-cell reconstitution after alpha-beta-depleted transplantation in children. Preparing the TCRbeta library involved the use of unique molecular identifiers. Using its own MiXCR run on the PCR reads, TCRdb lists one record per CDR3 protein. This sample has approximately 82,000 distinct CDR3 sequences, with around 15% found just once. Sequencing was performed on PBMCs, mostly from graft donor cells, taken 180 days after TCRalphabeta/CD19-depleted stem cell transplant. The source of these receptors is a male patient between 2 and 10 years old who had a stem cell transplant for acute lymphoblastic leukemia, so the T cells may come from the graft donor.

The V and J genes are TRBV2 and TRBJ2-7; 7 bases are a match to TRBD1. The CDR3 is made up of 14 amino acids. CDR1 is SNHLY and CDR2 is FYNNEI in the germline V gene. Germline trimming cut 6 bases from V and 4 bases from J; bases unmatched to any gene: 9. The CDR3 DNA sequence: TGTGCCAGCAGGGGCCGACAGGGTCAGTACGAGCAGTACTTC. It yields the protein CASRGRQGQYEQYF.

DNA of the CDR3: TGTGCCAGCTCACCACTCAGCGACAGGGTGGAAGAGACCCAGTACTTC. It codes for CASSPLSDRVEETQYF. The chain uses TRBV18 and TRBJ2-5; TRBD1 matches 7 bases. CDR1 KGHSH and CDR2 LQKENI come from the germline V gene. The V gene end was trimmed by 1 base and the J gene end by 3 bases; junction bases not matched to a gene: 8. The CDR3 covers 16 residues.

The genes are TRBV6-2 or TRBV6-3 and TRBJ2-7; 10 nucleotides align to TRBD1. There are 14 residues in the CDR3. The germline V gene has CDR1 MNHEY and CDR2 SVGEGT. V trimming: 6 bases; J trimming: 2 bases; junction bases outside the gene matches: 4. The CDR3 here is CASSDGTGAYEQYF. CDR3 bases: TGTGCCAGCAGCGACGGGACAGGGGCCTACGAGCAGTACTTC.